This T cell receptor beta chain was captured in a study of T cells in Graves' hyperthyroidism and ophthalmopathy. Unmatched junction bases numbered 3, after V lost 5 bases and J lost 1 base. CDR1 and CDR2 (germline): SGHRS, YFSETQ. This CDR3 contains 13 residues. Amplified regions were TCR beta CDR3 sequences from RNA transcripts. Carried out on the TCR CDR3, a first-round RT-PCR used the HTBI primer set. MiXCR, run by TCRdb on the multiplex PCR reads, gives a single entry per CDR3 protein. This table has 340,000 or so distinct CDR3 sequences, around a sixth appearing once. Material for sequencing was blood. The V gene is TRBV5-1, the J gene TRBJ2-7, with 7 bases aligning to TRBD1. The receptor comes from a woman in her forties or fifties with Graves' hyperthyroidism. CDR3 amino acids: CASSLGQSYEQYV. The CDR3 DNA reads as TGCGCCAGCAGTCTGGGACAGTCCTACGAGCAGTACGTC.